This T cell receptor (beta chain) was sequenced for a study of CD8 T cells in Susac syndrome. Roughly 0.45 to 1 ug RNA was reverse transcribed with random hexamers. TCR beta CDR3 was amplified by immunoSEQ multiplex PCR. This amplification extended across 54 Vbeta and 13 Jbeta segments. TCRdb passed the immunoSEQ multiplex PCR reads through MiXCR, listing each CDR3 protein once. Here the sample spans a few hundred thousand distinct CDR3 sequences, roughly 85% being singletons. The patients who served as multiple sclerosis controls were treatment-naive and had stable or active relapsing-remitting disease that fulfilled the revised McDonald criteria. The sequenced sample consisted of CD8+ T cells from PBMCs. This TCR derives from a human donor with multiple sclerosis.

CDR3 DNA sequence: TGTGCCAGCAGCTTAACCAGGGGCTCTGGGGCCAACGTCCTGACTTTC. Encoded protein: CASSLTRGSGANVLTF. V usage is TRBV5-6 and J usage is TRBJ2-6, with D tentatively TRBD1 (6 bases). CDR1 is SGHDT and CDR2 is YYEEEE in the germline V gene. The CDR3 length is 16 residues. With 2 bases removed from V and 0 bases from J, the gap between germline ends came to 9 bases.